A selection of T cell receptor beta chains follows, all from one sample in a study of T-cell reconstitution after alpha-beta-depleted transplantation in children. TCRdb processed the PCR reads anew with MiXCR; each CDR3 protein has one entry. The sample has 450,000 to 700,000 distinct CDR3 sequences; 27% are singletons. The sample here was PBMCs, taken before TCRalphabeta/CD19-depleted stem cell transplant. These receptors all stem from a boy younger than two with Wiskott-Aldrich syndrome, due to receive a stem cell transplant. CDR3s include the opening cysteine and the closing phenylalanine or tryptophan. A D gene is named only where the DNA matches it firmly. Clone size is shown for a subset of rows, as once, few, many or a class of expanded clone.

j_call: TRBJ2-6; clone_size: -; d_call: -; v_call: TRBV30; cdr3_nt: TGTGCCTGGAGTGTAGGTATGGATTCTGGGGCCAACGTCCTGACTTTC; cdr3_aa: CAWSVGMDSGANVLTF
j_call: TRBJ2-5; clone_size: -; d_call: TRBD1; v_call: TRBV20-1; cdr3_nt: TGCAGTGCTAGCTTTACAGGGGAGGAGACCCAGTACTTC; cdr3_aa: CSASFTGEETQYF
j_call: TRBJ1-4; clone_size: -; d_call: -; v_call: TRBV18; cdr3_nt: TGTGCCAGCTCACCACGGCAGGGGACTAATGAAAAACTGTTTTTT; cdr3_aa: CASSPRQGTNEKLFF
j_call: TRBJ2-1; clone_size: -; d_call: -; v_call: TRBV12-3/TRBV12-4; cdr3_nt: TGTGCCAGCAGCCGGGGGATATACAATGAGCAGTTCTTC; cdr3_aa: CASSRGIYNEQFF
j_call: TRBJ1-2; clone_size: -; d_call: TRBD1; v_call: TRBV20-1; cdr3_nt: TGCAGTGCTAGAGACCCCAGACAGGGTGACTATGGCTACACCTTC; cdr3_aa: CSARDPRQGDYGYTF
j_call: TRBJ2-3; clone_size: few; d_call: TRBD2; v_call: TRBV20-1; cdr3_nt: TGCAGATTGACTAGCAACACAGATACGCAGTATTTT; cdr3_aa: CRLTSNTDTQYF
j_call: TRBJ2-3; clone_size: -; d_call: TRBD2; v_call: TRBV5-1; cdr3_nt: TGCGCCAGCAGTCGACTAGCGGGCACAGATACGCAGTATTTT; cdr3_aa: CASSRLAGTDTQYF
j_call: TRBJ2-3; clone_size: few; d_call: TRBD2; v_call: TRBV4-1; cdr3_nt: TGCGCCAGCAGGCTAGCGGGAGGGCCGGAGGCAGATACGCAGTATTTT; cdr3_aa: CASRLAGGPEADTQYF
j_call: TRBJ2-1; clone_size: -; d_call: -; v_call: TRBV10-3; cdr3_nt: TGTGCCATCAGTGATGTGGGAGACAATGAGCAGTTCTTC; cdr3_aa: CAISDVGDNEQFF
j_call: TRBJ1-3; clone_size: -; d_call: -; v_call: TRBV11-2; cdr3_nt: TGTGCCAGGAACCGGGACACTACCCCCATCTCTGGAAACACCATATATTTT; cdr3_aa: CARNRDTTPISGNTIYF
j_call: TRBJ1-5; clone_size: -; d_call: -; v_call: TRBV5-5; cdr3_nt: TGTGCCAGCAGCTTGTTGGGAGACAGGCAGCCCCAGCATTTT; cdr3_aa: CASSLLGDRQPQHF
j_call: TRBJ2-2; clone_size: -; d_call: TRBD2; v_call: TRBV6-1; cdr3_nt: TGTGCCAGCAGCCCACTCCGCGGGAGGGCCACCGGGGAGCTGTTTTTT; cdr3_aa: CASSPLRGRATGELFF
j_call: TRBJ2-1; clone_size: many; d_call: -; v_call: TRBV4-2; cdr3_nt: TGTGCCAGCAGCCGCGAAGTTTCCCCAGACTACAATGAGCAGTTCTTC; cdr3_aa: CASSREVSPDYNEQFF
j_call: TRBJ2-1; clone_size: -; d_call: TRBD2; v_call: TRBV12-3/TRBV12-4; cdr3_nt: TGTGCCAGCAGTCCCCTGGCTAGCGGGAAGAATGAGCAGTTCTTC; cdr3_aa: CASSPLASGKNEQFF
j_call: TRBJ2-3; clone_size: -; d_call: TRBD1; v_call: TRBV7-9; cdr3_nt: TGTGCCAGCAGCTTACGAGGGGGCCCAGATACGCAGTATTTT; cdr3_aa: CASSLRGGPDTQYF
j_call: TRBJ2-7; clone_size: -; d_call: TRBD1; v_call: TRBV30; cdr3_nt: TGTGCCTGGAGTGCGACAGGGGTCGAGCAGTACTTC; cdr3_aa: CAWSATGVEQYF
j_call: TRBJ2-1; clone_size: few; d_call: TRBD1; v_call: TRBV12-3/TRBV12-4; cdr3_nt: TGTGCCAGCAGTTTTATAGGTTGGACAGGAGCGAATGAGCAGTTCTTC; cdr3_aa: CASSFIGWTGANEQFF
j_call: TRBJ2-1; clone_size: few; d_call: -; v_call: TRBV3-1; cdr3_nt: TGTGCCAGCAGCCAAGTTACTGATGAGCAGTTCTTC; cdr3_aa: CASSQVTDEQFF
j_call: TRBJ2-5; clone_size: -; d_call: TRBD1; v_call: TRBV28; cdr3_nt: TGTGCCAGCAGTTTGTGGGACAGAAAGACCCAGTACTTC; cdr3_aa: CASSLWDRKTQYF
j_call: TRBJ2-3; clone_size: -; d_call: -; v_call: TRBV7-9; cdr3_nt: TGTGCCAGCAGCCAAAGGGGGTTCACAGATACGCAGTATTTT; cdr3_aa: CASSQRGFTDTQYF
j_call: TRBJ2-5; clone_size: -; d_call: -; v_call: TRBV6-2/TRBV6-3; cdr3_nt: TGTGCCAGCAGTTACCGATCACGGCAGTTAAAAGAGACCCAGTACTTC; cdr3_aa: CASSYRSRQLKETQYF
j_call: TRBJ1-6; clone_size: -; d_call: -; v_call: TRBV20-1; cdr3_nt: TGCAGTGCTAGAGTAAAGGGGGAGGAAAATTCACCCCTCCACTTT; cdr3_aa: CSARVKGEENSPLHF
j_call: TRBJ2-1; clone_size: few; d_call: -; v_call: TRBV7-9; cdr3_nt: TGTGCCAGCAGCTCTGGGGGCGGTGAGCAGTTCTTC; cdr3_aa: CASSSGGGEQFF
j_call: TRBJ2-1; clone_size: -; d_call: TRBD2; v_call: TRBV20-1; cdr3_nt: TGCAGTGCTTTCCTAGCGGAGCTCTACAATGAGCAGTTCTTC; cdr3_aa: CSAFLAELYNEQFF
j_call: TRBJ2-6; clone_size: few; d_call: TRBD1; v_call: TRBV10-3; cdr3_nt: TGTGCCATCAGTGAGACAGGGGACTCTGGGGCCAACGTCCTGACTTTC; cdr3_aa: CAISETGDSGANVLTF
j_call: TRBJ2-2; clone_size: -; d_call: TRBD1; v_call: TRBV27; cdr3_nt: TGTGCCAGCAGTTTAAGTTTGTGGGACAGGAACACCGGGGAGCTGTTTTTT; cdr3_aa: CASSLSLWDRNTGELFF
j_call: TRBJ1-1; clone_size: -; d_call: -; v_call: TRBV6-1; cdr3_nt: TGTGCCAGCAGTGAAGCTTTTTATGTGGACACTGAAGCTTTCTTT; cdr3_aa: CASSEAFYVDTEAFF
j_call: TRBJ2-5; clone_size: once; d_call: -; v_call: TRBV15; cdr3_nt: TGTGCCACCAGCGTCAGGGCGCAAGAGACCCAGTACTTC; cdr3_aa: CATSVRAQETQYF
j_call: TRBJ2-2; clone_size: -; d_call: -; v_call: TRBV20-1; cdr3_nt: TGCAGTGCTAGAGATCTGGCAGGGGAGCTGTTTTTT; cdr3_aa: CSARDLAGELFF
j_call: TRBJ2-1; clone_size: -; d_call: -; v_call: TRBV5-6; cdr3_nt: TGTGCCAGCAGCTTTGGGGGGGCTCTCTACAATGAGCAGTTCTTC; cdr3_aa: CASSFGGALYNEQFF
j_call: TRBJ1-5; clone_size: -; d_call: -; v_call: TRBV10-2; cdr3_nt: TGCGCCAGCAGTGAGGCCGGCTCCAATCAGCCCCAGCATTTT; cdr3_aa: CASSEAGSNQPQHF
j_call: TRBJ2-5; clone_size: few; d_call: -; v_call: TRBV4-2; cdr3_nt: TGTGCCAGCACCCGGCAGGGGGGGGAGGAGACCCAGTACTTC; cdr3_aa: CASTRQGGEETQYF
j_call: TRBJ2-1; clone_size: many; d_call: TRBD2; v_call: TRBV12-3/TRBV12-4; cdr3_nt: TGTGCCAGCAGTTTAAGACTAGCGGGAGGGGTTAATGAGCAGTTCTTC; cdr3_aa: CASSLRLAGGVNEQFF
j_call: TRBJ2-7; clone_size: few; d_call: -; v_call: TRBV7-2; cdr3_nt: TGTGCCAGCAGCTTAGTGGAGGAACGGGGGTACGAGCAGTACTTC; cdr3_aa: CASSLVEERGYEQYF
j_call: TRBJ2-1; clone_size: -; d_call: TRBD1; v_call: TRBV20-1; cdr3_nt: TGCATTGCCGCGACAGGGAACTACAATGAGCAGTTCTTC; cdr3_aa: CIAATGNYNEQFF
j_call: TRBJ2-1; clone_size: -; d_call: -; v_call: TRBV12-3/TRBV12-4; cdr3_nt: TGTGCCAGCAGCACTAGACCGGGTAATGAGCAGTTCTTC; cdr3_aa: CASSTRPGNEQFF
j_call: TRBJ2-5; clone_size: many; d_call: -; v_call: TRBV5-1; cdr3_nt: TGCGCCAGCAGCTTGGAGGGGGAAGGGGGCCAAGAGACCCAGTACTTC; cdr3_aa: CASSLEGEGGQETQYF
j_call: TRBJ2-1; clone_size: few; d_call: TRBD2; v_call: TRBV4-1; cdr3_nt: TGCGCCAGCAGCCAAGAACCCGGGACTAGCGGGAACAATGAGCAGTTCTTC; cdr3_aa: CASSQEPGTSGNNEQFF
j_call: TRBJ2-2; clone_size: -; d_call: -; v_call: TRBV6-1; cdr3_nt: TGTGCCAGCAAGGGGGTTGTACCCAGGAACACCGGGGAGCTGTTTTTT; cdr3_aa: CASKGVVPRNTGELFF
j_call: TRBJ1-2; clone_size: few; d_call: -; v_call: TRBV10-3; cdr3_nt: TGTGCCATCACCATTGAAGGGACGGGCCACACCTTC; cdr3_aa: CAITIEGTGHTF
j_call: TRBJ1-3; clone_size: -; d_call: TRBD1; v_call: TRBV29-1; cdr3_nt: TGCAGCGTTGATAACAGGGGGCCCGGAAACACCATATATTTT; cdr3_aa: CSVDNRGPGNTIYF
j_call: TRBJ2-5; clone_size: few; d_call: -; v_call: TRBV20-1; cdr3_nt: TGCAGTGCAACAGGAATGGGAGAGACCCAGTACTTC; cdr3_aa: CSATGMGETQYF
j_call: TRBJ2-7; clone_size: few; d_call: TRBD1; v_call: TRBV28; cdr3_nt: TGTGCCAGCAGTTCCCCGGGACAGACAATTCTTAGCTCCTACGAGCAGTACTTC; cdr3_aa: CASSSPGQTILSSYEQYF
j_call: TRBJ2-1; clone_size: -; d_call: TRBD2; v_call: TRBV9; cdr3_nt: TGTGCCAGCAGCTCCCCACTGGCGGGAGGGCCCTCTTCACTCTACAATGAGCAGTTCTTC; cdr3_aa: CASSSPLAGGPSSLYNEQFF
j_call: TRBJ2-7; clone_size: few; d_call: -; v_call: TRBV7-9; cdr3_nt: TGTGCCAGCAGCTTAGTCTCTGGCCAGGGGAAGGACGAGCAGTACTTC; cdr3_aa: CASSLVSGQGKDEQYF
j_call: TRBJ2-1; clone_size: -; d_call: TRBD2; v_call: TRBV12-3/TRBV12-4; cdr3_nt: TGTGCCAGCAGTTTATTCCGGGGGGCGAGCGGGAGTGAGCAGTTCTTC; cdr3_aa: CASSLFRGASGSEQFF
j_call: TRBJ2-1; clone_size: few; d_call: TRBD2; v_call: TRBV29-1; cdr3_nt: TGCAGCGTTGCGCACAGACTAGCGGGTAACAATGAGCAGTTCTTC; cdr3_aa: CSVAHRLAGNNEQFF
j_call: TRBJ2-7; clone_size: once; d_call: -; v_call: TRBV11-2; cdr3_nt: TGTGCCAGCAGCTTAACCCCGGCAGGGGCAGGCTACGAGCAGTACTTC; cdr3_aa: CASSLTPAGAGYEQYF
j_call: TRBJ1-5; clone_size: -; d_call: TRBD1; v_call: TRBV11-2; cdr3_nt: TGTGCCAGCAGCCAGACAGGGTGGGGGCAGCCCCAGCATTTT; cdr3_aa: CASSQTGWGQPQHF
j_call: TRBJ2-1; clone_size: -; d_call: TRBD2; v_call: TRBV20-1; cdr3_nt: TGCAGTGCTAGAGATCCGCTAGCGGTTTACAATGAGCAGTTCTTC; cdr3_aa: CSARDPLAVYNEQFF
j_call: TRBJ2-1; clone_size: -; d_call: TRBD2; v_call: TRBV12-3/TRBV12-4; cdr3_nt: TGTGCCAGCAGGAAACTAGCGGGCCTATACAATGAGCAGTTCTTC; cdr3_aa: CASRKLAGLYNEQFF